The rows below give T cell receptor beta chains drawn from one sample of a study of control samples from healthy donors and cancer patients. Sequencing was performed with immunoSEQ multiplex PCR; in TCRdb, only in-frame clones are kept and a portion is missing. The data show more than 75,000 clones, under 90% seen once. Sequencing was carried out using blood. The origin of the receptors is a man over 45 in good health. CDR3s include the opening cysteine and the closing phenylalanine or tryptophan. Clone sizes are given selectively: once, few, many, or a class where the clone is expanded.

TRBV6-6	NA	TRBJ2-5	CASSRGIQETQYF
TRBV27	NA	TRBJ2-2	CASSRSGYGELFF
TRBV12-5	few	TRBJ2-1	CASGSRTLEQFF
TRBV2	NA	TRBJ1-4	CASSRQGGSNEKLFF
TRBV4-2	NA	TRBJ2-1	CASSQETGKGTFSYNEQFF
TRBV5-1	NA	TRBJ2-7	CASSLVETGSYEQYF
TRBV6-5	NA	TRBJ1-1	CATTGVSGNTEAFF
TRBV7-6	NA	TRBJ2-2	CASSLVIAGGPLDTGELFF
TRBV5-5	NA	TRBJ1-3	CASSPGTAGNTIYF
TRBV28	NA	TRBJ1-5	CASWGGTALGNQPQHF
TRBV12-5	NA	TRBJ2-2	CASGLPGLNTGELFF
TRBV18	NA	TRBJ1-3	CASSRDRNGNTIYF
TRBV19	NA	TRBJ1-4	CASRAGTDRYEKLFF
TRBV7-9	NA	TRBJ1-1	CASRPQGAGGDTEAFF
TRBV5-1	NA	TRBJ2-5	CASSFLPGLAKETQYF
TRBV5-1	NA	TRBJ2-3	CASSLVGRKYDTQYF
TRBV6-2/TRBV6-3	few	TRBJ2-3	CASSYSKDRGKTDTQYF
TRBV10-2	NA	TRBJ2-1	CASSGLSPNEQFF
TRBV23-1	NA	TRBJ1-1	CASSHSSGLSEAFF
TRBV4-1	few	TRBJ1-6	CASSPGQGLDSPLHF
TRBV5-5	NA	TRBJ2-7	CASSLGQRDPYEQYF
TRBV19	NA	TRBJ1-4	CASRKGFSTNEKLFF
TRBV3-1/TRBV3-2	NA	TRBJ1-1	CASSQGLGEAFF
TRBV1	NA	TRBJ1-2	CTSSQDPKANYGYTF
TRBV5-1	few	TRBJ2-6	CASSDPSKGLDSGANVLTF
TRBV4-1	once	TRBJ1-1	CASSHPTARGNTEAFF
TRBV27	NA	TRBJ2-7	CASSPGQDSYEQYF
TRBV7-6	NA	TRBJ2-2	CASSLRAGKNTGELFF
TRBV3-1/TRBV3-2	NA	TRBJ2-1	CASSQSVGGPYNEQFF
TRBV5-4	NA	TRBJ2-3	CASSLRGGTDTQYF
TRBV5-1	NA	TRBJ2-1	CASSPRHSGGKGYNEQFF
TRBV30	once	TRBJ1-6	CAWSSQNYSPLHF
TRBV2	NA	TRBJ2-1	CASSEEYNEQFF
TRBV3-1/TRBV3-2	NA	TRBJ2-1	CASSQRWSGGRNEQFF
TRBV3-1/TRBV3-2	NA	TRBJ1-2	CASSPYQGAGGYTF
TRBV25-1	NA	TRBJ1-1	CASSDPGEKAFF
TRBV4-2	NA	TRBJ1-4	CASRLDRGNEKLFF
TRBV21-1	NA	TRBJ1-5	CASSKEFFGDRGHDSNQPQHF
TRBV12-5	NA	TRBJ1-2	CASGYETGDGYTF
TRBV27	few	TRBJ2-7	CASSLIRAYESREQYF
TRBV12-3/TRBV12-4	NA	TRBJ1-2	CASSFPGYGYTF
TRBV27	NA	TRBJ2-3	CASSLAGAADTQYF
TRBV5-4	NA	TRBJ1-1	CASSLDSAGNTEAFF
TRBV29-1	NA	TRBJ1-2	CSVPRRQGNYGYTF